This is a list of T cell receptor beta chains from one sample in a study of response to subunit inactivated influenza vaccine. MiXCR, run by TCRdb on the RT-PCR reads, gives a single entry per CDR3 protein. The sample holds approximately 300,000 distinct CDR3 sequences; about 20% are singletons and the top ten take over 9%. Sequenced material: PBMCs from blood, taken roughly 20 months after vaccination. The receptors were sampled from a man aged 50 to 69 who received an inactivated influenza vaccine. The CDR3 runs from the conserved cysteine through the conserved F or W. D genes are given only for firm matches. For some rows the clone size is stated as once, few or many, or as a class when expanded; others skip it.

d_call | clone_size | j_call | v_call | cdr3_aa | cdr3_nt
. | few | TRBJ2-1 | TRBV11-2 | CASSLDRLRGSSYNEQFF | TGTGCCAGCAGCTTAGATCGTTTGCGGGGTAGCTCCTACAATGAGCAGTTCTTC
TRBD1 | many | TRBJ1-1 | TRBV10-3 | CAIRDREDTEAFF | TGTGCCATCAGGGACAGGGAGGACACTGAAGCTTTCTTT
. | . | TRBJ2-3 | TRBV10-3 | CATRSTDTQYF | TGTGCCACCCGTAGCACAGATACGCAGTATTTT
. | few | TRBJ2-5 | TRBV5-1 | CASSLALQPQETQYF | TGCGCCAGCAGCTTGGCCTTACAGCCCCAAGAGACCCAGTACTTC
. | few | TRBJ2-1 | TRBV12-3/TRBV12-4 | CASSPRTSEQFF | TGTGCCAGCAGTCCCAGGACGTCTGAGCAGTTCTTC
. | many | TRBJ2-2 | TRBV12-3/TRBV12-4 | CASNQGPGELFF | TGTGCCAGCAACCAGGGACCCGGGGAGCTGTTTTTT
. | many | TRBJ1-3 | TRBV21-1 | CASSNGQESSGNTIYF | TGTGCCAGCAGCAACGGACAGGAGAGCTCTGGAAACACCATATATTTT
. | . | TRBJ2-5 | TRBV7-6 | CASSLASGYQETQYF | TGTGCCAGCAGCTTAGCGTCGGGGTATCAAGAGACCCAGTACTTC
. | . | TRBJ1-5 | TRBV7-2 | CASSPTSTSPQHF | TGTGCCAGCAGCCCAACATCCACCTCGCCCCAGCATTTT
TRBD2 | few | TRBJ2-2 | TRBV2 | CASMGGVWYTGELFF | TGTGCCAGCATGGGAGGGGTTTGGTACACCGGGGAGCTGTTTTTT